Listed here is a single TCR beta chain. Its specificity is unknown. This entry is derived from a study of CD8+ T cells in alopecia areata. Study outcomes and limitations: Lesional scalp, notably in alopecia totalis/universalis, had clonality above that of normal scalp. Among patients, TCR sharing was less clear than in mice, a difference possibly due in part to HLA diversity in the patient population. Scalp sample data also include resident alphabeta T cells from normal skin.

Investigators sorted PBMCs to obtain both CD4+ and CD8+ T cells. Extracted RNA was reverse transcribed, and the resulting cDNA served as sequencing template. Sequencing used immunoSEQ multiplex PCR; TCRdb keeps in-frame clones, though not all of them. Among around 100,000 clones, roughly half were seen once, and the ten largest hold 8.8%. This TCR came from a human donor in good health. The sample was CD4+ T cells sorted from blood.

CDR3 amino acids: CASSRASRNTEAFF. CDR3 nucleotide sequence: TGTGCCAGCAGCAGAGCTAGCAGGAACACTGAAGCTTTCTTT. The chain couples TRBV6-6 to TRBJ1-1; D is ambiguous. Trimming shortened V by 6 bases and J by 1 base, and 12 bases separated the two germline ends. The CDR3 has 14 residues. CDR1 and CDR2 (germline): MNHNY, SVGAGI (reference sequence).